One sample yielded the 20 T cell receptor beta chains listed below, sequenced in a study of cytomegalovirus exposure and HLA in healthy donors. The primer mix had 60 Vbeta and 13 Jbeta primers. Sequencing used immunoSEQ multiplex PCR; TCRdb keeps in-frame clones, though not all of them. The data contain around 140,000 clones, roughly 70% of them singletons. The specimen was PBMCs. The receptors here all came from a woman aged 60-70 years in good health and CMV-seropositive.

The chain joins TRBV28 to TRBJ2-7; the D gene is possibly TRBD2 (6 bases). This CDR3 is 14 amino acids long. From germline, CDR1 is MDHEN and CDR2 SYDVKM. V lost 6 bases and J lost 1, with 13 bases in between. This chain's CDR3 is CASSKLRGSYEQYF. The CDR3 coding sequence is TGTGCCAGCAGCAAACTGCGGGGATCCTACGAGCAGTACTTC.

This clone was detected once. The rearrangement links TRBV5-4 to TRBJ1-3; TRBD1 matches at 7 bases. CDR1 is SGHNT and CDR2 is YYREEE in the germline V gene (reference sequence). V lost 1 base to trimming and J lost 6 bases; unmatched junction nucleotides: 4. The CDR3 is 14 amino acids. Here the CDR3 reads CASSLQGGKNTIYF. The CDR3, as DNA: TGTGCCAGCAGCTTGCAGGGGGGAAAAAACACCATATATTTT.

In this sample, this clone turned up a few times. J is TRBJ2-7 and V is TRBV5-1, with 10 nucleotides matching TRBD2. The trim removed 1 base at V and 3 bases at J, leaving 4 bases unmatched. Germline assignment: CDR1 SGHRS and CDR2 YFSETQ. CDR3 length equals 15 residues. CDR3 coding DNA: TGCGCCAGCAGCTTGACTAGCGGGATAATCTACGAGCAGTACTTC. The encoded protein is CASSLTSGIIYEQYF.

This sequence joins TRBV5-1 and TRBJ1-1, with 7 nucleotides matching TRBD1. Germline V gene lookup returns CDR1 SGHRS and CDR2 YFSETQ. Unmatched junction bases numbered 3, after V lost 4 bases and J lost 0 bases. CDR3 length equals 14 residues. CDR3 in DNA: TGCGCCAGCAGCGTAGACAGGGTGAACACTGAAGCTTTCTTT. Translated: CASSVDRVNTEAFF. The variable domain in full, with the rest retrieved from reference TRBV5-1 and TRBJ1-1, is KAGVTQTPRYLIKTRGQQVTLSCSPISGHRSVSWYQQTPGQGLQFLFEYFSETQRNKGNFPGRFSGRQFSNSRSEMNVSTLELGDSALYLCASSVDRVNTEAFFGQGTRLTVV.

V gene TRBV9 combines with J gene TRBJ2-5; D remains ambiguous. CDR1 is SGDLS, CDR2 YYNGEE, per germline. This CDR3 region has 14 residues. V gave up 2 bases and J gave up 4 bases, with 12 bases separating them. This CDR3 reads CASSVGGSVETQYF. The CDR3 bases are TGTGCCAGCAGCGTTGGTGGCAGCGTAGAGACCCAGTACTTC.

This clone was found once. This rearrangement joins TRBV6-4 to TRBJ1-2, with D unresolved. The CDR3 totals 13 residues. V was trimmed by 6 bases and J by 0 bases, leaving 8 bases between them. Germline-derived CDR1 and CDR2 are MRHNA and SNTAGT. In DNA, the CDR3 is TGTGCCAGCAGCGAGACTGCTAACTATGGCTACACCTTC. Translation gives CASSETANYGYTF.

This clone has a handful of counts. The chain uses TRBV19 and TRBJ2-1; tentative D call: TRBD1 (5 bases). V was pared by 4 bases and J by 6 bases, with 16 bases between. The V gene's germline CDR1 is LNHDA and CDR2 SQIVND (reference sequence). The CDR3 consists of 15 residues. In DNA, the CDR3 is TGTGCCAGTAGTACCGGGTTCCCCAGGGCCAATGAGCAGTTCTTC. It encodes CASSTGFPRANEQFF. The complete variable domain, with remaining parts taken from reference TRBV19 and TRBJ2-1, reads DGGITQSPKYLFRKEGQNVTLSCEQNLNHDAMYWYRQDPGQGLRLIYYSQIVNDFQKGDIAEGYSVSREKKESFPLTVTSAQKNPTAFYLCASSTGFPRANEQFFGPGTRLTVL.

This CDR3 reads CASSPRDIANEKLFF. The CDR3 region has the DNA TGTGCCAGCTCACCACGGGACATTGCTAATGAAAAACTGTTTTTT. V usage is TRBV18 and J usage is TRBJ1-4, with D possibly matching TRBD1 (6 bases). The ends were cut back, 1 base at V and 3 bases at J, with 9 bases in the middle. The CDR3 spans 15 residues. The germline gives CDR1 KGHSH, CDR2 LQKENI.

The CDR3 is CASSFLEGRNEQFF. CDR3 nucleotides: TGTGCCAGCAGCTTCCTGGAGGGGCGCAATGAGCAGTTCTTC. The V and J genes are TRBV5-6 and TRBJ2-1; D may be TRBD2 (6 bases). Per the germline V gene, CDR1 is SGHDT and CDR2 is YYEEEE. CDR3 length: 14 amino acids. The ends were cut back, 2 bases at V and 6 bases at J, with 12 bases in the middle.

The chain has TRBV6-5 and TRBJ2-5; D is perhaps TRBD1 (5 bases). Germline loops: CDR1 MNHEY, CDR2 SVGAGI. This CDR3 region has 15 residues. V lost 2 bases and J lost 7, with 17 bases in between. In nucleotides, the CDR3 is TGTGCCAGCAGTTACGTATCAGGGCAGTGGGGGACCCAGTACTTC. This gives the protein CASSYVSGQWGTQYF.

V usage is TRBV6-5 and J usage is TRBJ1-2, with TRBD1 identical over 9 bases. Germline values: CDR1 MNHEY, CDR2 SVGAGI. V lost 7 bases, J lost 6 bases, and 6 bases stayed unmatched. This CDR3 is built from 13 residues. The CDR3 DNA follows: TGTGCCAGCACAAGGACAGGGGACGATGGCTACACCTTC. This encodes CASTRTGDDGYTF.

This chain connects TRBV2 to TRBJ2-7; D gene unclear. The length of the CDR3 is 11 residues. Per germline, CDR1 SNHLY and CDR2 FYNNEI. V lost 5 bases and J lost 2, with 4 bases in between. The CDR3 sequence: CASSSAYEQYF. Written as DNA, the CDR3 is TGTGCCAGCAGTTCGGCCTACGAGCAGTACTTC.

The genes are TRBV28 and TRBJ1-1; possible D gene TRBD1, 6 bases. Germline values: CDR1 MDHEN, CDR2 SYDVKM. The CDR3 consists of 12 residues. V lost 11 bases and J 1 base, leaving 11 bases between the germline ends. Here the CDR3 DNA reads TGTGCCGTGGGGGCTTGGAACACTGAAGCTTTCTTT. This sequence encodes CAVGAWNTEAFF.

This clone has more than one count but fewer than ten. V usage is TRBV5-1 and J usage is TRBJ2-7, with D tentatively TRBD2 (6 bases). The CDR3 has 16 amino acids. The germline CDR1 and CDR2 sequences are SGHRS and YFSETQ. Trimming took off 0 bases at V and 5 bases at J, with 18 bases between the two ends. CDR3 bases: TGCGCCAGCAGCTTGGAGAGGACTACTCTTTGGGACGAGCAGTACTTC. Amino acid sequence: CASSLERTTLWDEQYF. The whole variable domain, filled in from reference TRBV5-1 and TRBJ2-7, reads KAGVTQTPRYLIKTRGQQVTLSCSPISGHRSVSWYQQTPGQGLQFLFEYFSETQRNKGNFPGRFSGRQFSNSRSEMNVSTLELGDSALYLCASSLERTTLWDEQYFGPGTRLTVT.

This chain links TRBV5-1 with TRBJ1-2; D gene uncertain. The CDR3 contains 15 residues. V shed 0 bases and J shed 0 bases, with 9 bases lying between them. Germline V gives CDR1 SGHRS, CDR2 YFSETQ. The CDR3 sequence is CASSLEPQTNYGYTF. In nucleotides, the CDR3 is TGCGCCAGCAGCTTGGAACCACAGACTAACTATGGCTACACCTTC.

The chain combines TRBV20-1 with TRBJ2-3; tentatively, D is TRBD2 (5 bases). The CDR3 has 11 residues. Germline-derived CDR1 and CDR2 are DFQATT and SNEGSKA (reference sequence). V dropped 3 bases and J dropped 5 bases, with 6 bases sitting between them. CDR3 sequence: CSARDLDTQYF. The DNA of the CDR3 is TGCAGTGCTAGGGACTTAGATACGCAGTATTTT.

Comment on this clone: Different DNA sequences within this sample yield the same CDR3. The chain is built from TRBV13 and TRBJ1-2; TRBD1 aligns across 9 bases. This CDR3 region has 14 residues. The V gene end was trimmed by 4 bases and the J gene end by 8 bases; junction bases not matched to a gene: 8. Germline V CDR1 and CDR2: PRHDT, FYEKMQ (reference sequence). The CDR3 protein is CASSSTGGAGGYTF. The DNA for the CDR3 is TGTGCCAGCAGCTCTACAGGGGGCGCAGGAGGCTACACCTTC.

The CDR3 loop is CASSSGQGALGYTF. CDR3 DNA sequence: TGTGCCAGCAGTTCGGGACAGGGGGCGTTAGGCTACACCTTC. The chain uses TRBV6-1 and TRBJ1-2; 12 positions agree with TRBD1. Trimming cost V 5 bases and J 8 bases; bases outside gene matches: 6. This CDR3 region has 14 residues. The germline CDR1 and CDR2 sequences are MNHNS and SASEGT.

This clone was counted a few times. This rearrangement joins TRBV5-1 to TRBJ1-2, with 9 bases matching TRBD1. Germline V gene lookup returns CDR1 SGHRS and CDR2 YFSETQ. V dropped 4 bases and J dropped 6; count of bases not matched to a gene: 4. This CDR3 spans 13 amino acids. The CDR3 region is CASSPRTGDGYTF. The DNA of the CDR3 is TGCGCCAGCAGCCCCCGGACAGGGGATGGCTACACCTTC.

J is TRBJ2-7 and V is TRBV5-6; 8 bases line up with TRBD2. The ends lost 5 bases at V and 0 bases at J; junction bases unmatched: 4. The CDR3 spans 14 residues. Germline V lookup: CDR1 SGHDT, CDR2 YYEEEE. The CDR3 DNA reads TGTGCCAGCAGGGCCAGCGGGAGCTCCTACGAGCAGTACTTC. Translated, it gives CASRASGSSYEQYF.